The clone carrying this TCR beta chain was seen repeatedly, ten times or more. Its antigen is undetermined. This beta chain is a stray read from a library made for alpha chains; its abundance is not meaningful. Time point given: sample taken at primary tumor resection. This entry comes from a study of spatial heterogeneity in lung cancer. The overall study: Detection consistently yielded more beta chains than alpha chains. Raw-read counts averaged over ten per unique TCR and UMI combination. Study-wide points: Expanded alpha and beta TCR counts within tumors tracked tumor mutation counts.

The presence of a unique molecular identifier marked each TCR cDNA molecule. TCRdb called the 5' RACE reads again in MiXCR, with one record for every CDR3 protein. The sample consists of roughly 4,400 distinct CDR3 sequences, around an eighth of them appearing once. This CDR3 region has 12 residues. Germline V gene data show CDR1 as MDHEN and CDR2 as SYDVKM. The V end lost 0 bases, the J end lost 6 bases, and 6 bases lay between the germline ends. The TCR was taken from a male donor with early-stage non-small cell lung cancer. The rearrangement links TRBV28 to TRBJ2-7; D call uncertain. Sequenced material: lung tumor tissue, taken at surgery. CDR3 protein: CASSLWGREQYF. CDR3 nucleotide sequence: TGTGCCAGCAGTTTATGGGGTCGCGAGCAGTACTTC.